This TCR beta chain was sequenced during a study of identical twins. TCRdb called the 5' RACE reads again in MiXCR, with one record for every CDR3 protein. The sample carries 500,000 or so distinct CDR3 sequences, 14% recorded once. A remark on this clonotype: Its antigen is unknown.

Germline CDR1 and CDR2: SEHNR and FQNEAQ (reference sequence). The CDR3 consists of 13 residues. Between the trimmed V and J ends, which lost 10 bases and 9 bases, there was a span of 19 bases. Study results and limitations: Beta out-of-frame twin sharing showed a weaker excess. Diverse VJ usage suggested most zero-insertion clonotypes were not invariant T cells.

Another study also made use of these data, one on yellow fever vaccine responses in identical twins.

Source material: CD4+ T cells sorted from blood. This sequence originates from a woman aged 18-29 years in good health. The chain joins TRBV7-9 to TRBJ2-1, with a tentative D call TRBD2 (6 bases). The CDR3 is CATRESPLIEQFF. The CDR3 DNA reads TGTGCCACTCGGGAGTCGCCCCTGATTGAGCAGTTCTTC.